The T cell receptor (beta chain) under discussion was sequenced for a study of cytomegalovirus exposure and HLA in healthy donors. Germline lookup yields CDR1 SGHNT and CDR2 YENEEA. The ends were cut back, 5 bases at V and 3 bases at J, with 10 bases in the middle. CDR3 size: 13 residues. The primer mix had 60 Vbeta and 13 Jbeta primers. The table came from immunoSEQ multiplex PCR; TCRdb's copy has only in-frame clones and leaves some out. The sample contains 200,000 or so clones, around four fifths of which appear only once. The receptor was derived from a woman aged 40 to 49 in good health and CMV-seronegative. Sequencing input: PBMCs. The rearrangement links TRBV11-3 to TRBJ1-1, with D perhaps TRBD1 (6 bases). CDR3 amino acids: CASSLQGYTEAFF. The CDR3 DNA reads TGTGCCAGCAGCCTACAGGGCTACACTGAAGCTTTCTTT.